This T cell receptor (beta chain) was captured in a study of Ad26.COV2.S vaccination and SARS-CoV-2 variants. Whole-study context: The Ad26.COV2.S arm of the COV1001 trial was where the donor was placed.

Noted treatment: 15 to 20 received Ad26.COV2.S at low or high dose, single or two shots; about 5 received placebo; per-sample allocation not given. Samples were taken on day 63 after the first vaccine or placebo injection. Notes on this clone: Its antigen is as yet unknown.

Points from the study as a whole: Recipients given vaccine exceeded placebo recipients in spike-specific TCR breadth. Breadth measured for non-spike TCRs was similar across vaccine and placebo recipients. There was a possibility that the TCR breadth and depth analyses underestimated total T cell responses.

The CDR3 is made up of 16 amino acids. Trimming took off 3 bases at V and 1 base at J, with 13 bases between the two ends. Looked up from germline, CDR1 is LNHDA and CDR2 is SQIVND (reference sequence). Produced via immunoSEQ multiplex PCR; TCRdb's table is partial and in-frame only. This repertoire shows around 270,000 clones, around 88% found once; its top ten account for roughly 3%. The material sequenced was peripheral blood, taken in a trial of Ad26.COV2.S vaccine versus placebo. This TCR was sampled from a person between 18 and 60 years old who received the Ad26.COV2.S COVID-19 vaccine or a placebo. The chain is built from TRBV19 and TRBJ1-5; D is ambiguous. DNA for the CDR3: TGTGCCAGTAGTATTGCGGGCGGGGTAAGCAATCAGCCCCAGCATTTT. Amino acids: CASSIAGGVSNQPQHF.